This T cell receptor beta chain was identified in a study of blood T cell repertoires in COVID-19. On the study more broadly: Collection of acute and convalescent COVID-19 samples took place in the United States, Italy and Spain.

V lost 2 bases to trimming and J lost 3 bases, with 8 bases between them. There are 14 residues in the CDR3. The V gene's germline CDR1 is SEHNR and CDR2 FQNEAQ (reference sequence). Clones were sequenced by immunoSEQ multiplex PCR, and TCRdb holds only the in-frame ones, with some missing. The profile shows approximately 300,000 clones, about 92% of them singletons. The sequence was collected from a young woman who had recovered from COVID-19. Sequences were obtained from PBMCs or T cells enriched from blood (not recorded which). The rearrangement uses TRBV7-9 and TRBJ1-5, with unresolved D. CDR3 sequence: CASSLRNSNQPQHF. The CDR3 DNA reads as TGTGCCAGCAGCTTAAGAAACTCCAATCAGCCCCAGCATTTT. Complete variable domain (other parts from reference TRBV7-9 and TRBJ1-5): DTGVSQNPRHKITKRGQNVTFRCDPISEHNRLYWYRQTLGQGPEFLTYFQNEAQLEKSRLLSDRFSAERPKGSFSTLEIQRTEQGDSAMYLCASSLRNSNQPQHFGDGTRLSIL.